This record looks at one T cell receptor (beta chain) sequence and its context. These data are taken from a study of regulatory T cells in long-lasting Graves disease. With iRepertoire HTBI primers and Arm-PCR of CDR3 regions, TCR beta libraries were built. TCRdb redid the calling of the multiplex PCR reads with MiXCR, one entry per CDR3 protein. The table shows more than 300,000 distinct CDR3 sequences, with about 20% occurring only once. Trimming pared 6 bases from V and 8 bases from J, leaving 13 bases between. The CDR3 has 12 amino acids. Time point specified: persistent/refractory GD, antithyroid drugs over 5 years with positive TRAb. PBMC RNA served as the TCR library source.

This chain uses TRBV12-3 or TRBV12-4 with TRBJ1-2; perhaps TRBD1 as D (6 bases). This TCR derives from a female donor with Graves disease. The sample was peripheral blood mononuclear cells (PBMCs), taken when the disease was refractory, from a patient treated with antithyroid drugs. CDR3 residues: CASRGQGPGYTF. The CDR3 DNA is TGTGCCAGCAGGGGCCAGGGGCCGGGCTACACCTTC.